These T cell receptor beta chains were read from a single sample in a study of T-cell memory formation after mild COVID-19. TCRdb ran MiXCR on the 5' RACE reads and lists one entry per CDR3 protein. Of some 190,000 distinct CDR3 sequences in the sample, 18% were seen once. The sample comprised PBMCs or a T cell subset sorted from them (not recorded which). These receptors were obtained from an adult woman who had mild COVID-19 (a few samples of this study predate the infection). Cell type and time point are not known. Each CDR3 is given with its conserved first and last residue. Clone size is shown for a subset of rows, as once, few, many or a class of expanded clone.

size: .; length: 17; J: TRBJ2-7; V: TRBV14; CDR3: CASSRGYTRVDSYEQYF
size: .; length: 14; J: TRBJ1-5; V: TRBV20-1; CDR3: CSARGGEGNQPQHF
size: few; length: 15; J: TRBJ1-1; V: TRBV4-3; CDR3: CASSAGTGGFTEAFF
size: .; length: 14; J: TRBJ2-1; V: TRBV6-5; CDR3: CASSYSRTSLEQFF
size: .; length: 13; J: TRBJ1-1; V: TRBV6-5; CDR3: CASSQTGAGGAFF
size: many; length: 16; J: TRBJ2-7; V: TRBV27; CDR3: CASRKGQGAFSYEQYF
size: .; length: 12; J: TRBJ2-7; V: TRBV6-2/TRBV6-3; CDR3: CASSVATYEQYF
size: many; length: 13; J: TRBJ1-1; V: TRBV27; CDR3: CASHYRVGTEAFF
size: few; length: 16; J: TRBJ2-1; V: TRBV15; CDR3: CATSRERLAGDNEQFF
size: .; length: 17; J: TRBJ1-5; V: TRBV15; CDR3: CATSSGTGPVSNQPQHF
size: .; length: 15; J: TRBJ1-5; V: TRBV7-9; CDR3: CASSLVRDSNQPQHF
size: .; length: 14; J: TRBJ2-3; V: TRBV5-1; CDR3: CASRRLAVTDTQYF
size: many; length: 17; J: TRBJ2-1; V: TRBV20-1; CDR3: CSALGTSGRIVYNEQFF
size: .; length: 12; J: TRBJ1-1; V: TRBV5-5; CDR3: CASSPHQEGGFF
size: many; length: 16; J: TRBJ1-1; V: TRBV12-3/TRBV12-4; CDR3: CASSLGPDRANTEAFF
size: few; length: 15; J: TRBJ2-3; V: TRBV19; CDR3: CASSRGTGSTDTQYF
size: .; length: 15; J: TRBJ2-1; V: TRBV5-1; CDR3: CASSSTSGRLDEQFF
size: .; length: 15; J: TRBJ2-7; V: TRBV2; CDR3: CASSEAGSSSYEQYF
size: .; length: 15; J: TRBJ2-7; V: TRBV6-6; CDR3: CASRGGLAGAYEQYF
size: many; length: 12; J: TRBJ2-3; V: TRBV18; CDR3: CASSPRADTQYF
size: .; length: 17; J: TRBJ2-1; V: TRBV12-3/TRBV12-4; CDR3: CASSTTWTSGQVNEQFF
size: .; length: 14; J: TRBJ2-5; V: TRBV29-1; CDR3: CSVGSGIRQETQYF
size: few; length: 15; J: TRBJ1-1; V: TRBV15; CDR3: CATSRDPTGRTEAFF
size: .; length: 14; J: TRBJ2-7; V: TRBV20-1; CDR3: CSASTSGGSYEQYF
size: few; length: 14; J: TRBJ2-2; V: TRBV7-3; CDR3: CASSSGLYTGELFF
size: few; length: 15; J: TRBJ2-1; V: TRBV18; CDR3: CASSPPISGHNEQFF
size: few; length: 13; J: TRBJ2-1; V: TRBV5-1; CDR3: CASSAGVGQGQFF
size: .; length: 15; J: TRBJ2-5; V: TRBV25-1; CDR3: CASSETGVLQETQYF
size: .; length: 14; J: TRBJ1-5; V: TRBV20-1; CDR3: CSAGWTGGRQPQHF
size: few; length: 16; J: TRBJ2-2; V: TRBV20-1; CDR3: CSARGSGAGQNGELFF
size: few; length: 12; J: TRBJ2-7; V: TRBV2; CDR3: CASSAGSYEQYF
size: few; length: 15; J: TRBJ2-2; V: TRBV19; CDR3: CASTRTGGNTGELFF
size: few; length: 13; J: TRBJ2-3; V: TRBV6-6; CDR3: CASSHRESDTQYF
size: few; length: 16; J: TRBJ2-5; V: TRBV7-9; CDR3: CASSARGTSANRTQYF
size: .; length: 15; J: TRBJ2-1; V: TRBV9; CDR3: CASSVVGGNYNEQFF
size: many; length: 15; J: TRBJ2-3; V: TRBV7-9; CDR3: CASIFLASGTDTQYF
size: .; length: 16; J: TRBJ1-2; V: TRBV7-2; CDR3: CASSLGLLVEGGGYTF
size: .; length: 13; J: TRBJ2-7; V: TRBV29-1; CDR3: CSVTGRNSYEQYF
size: .; length: 15; J: TRBJ1-5; V: TRBV4-1; CDR3: CASSQEGAVNQPQHF
size: .; length: 15; J: TRBJ2-2; V: TRBV27; CDR3: CASRGQGAIPGELFF
size: few; length: 12; J: TRBJ2-3; V: TRBV6-6; CDR3: CASRRLGDTQYF
size: .; length: 16; J: TRBJ2-7; V: TRBV7-2; CDR3: CASSLLFRADSYEQYF
size: few; length: 16; J: TRBJ1-2; V: TRBV7-8; CDR3: CASSLAIRGSKAGYTF
size: once; length: 16; J: TRBJ2-5; V: TRBV9; CDR3: CASSPNRDSGLETQYF
size: few; length: 16; J: TRBJ2-1; V: TRBV6-2/TRBV6-3; CDR3: CASSYSQFLGVNEQFF
size: .; length: 13; J: TRBJ1-2; V: TRBV3-1; CDR3: CASSQDSVYGYTF
size: many; length: 14; J: TRBJ1-5; V: TRBV7-2; CDR3: CASSLGGGGQPQHF
size: few; length: 11; J: TRBJ1-2; V: TRBV30; CDR3: CAWRLSGGYTF
size: many; length: 19; J: TRBJ2-2; V: TRBV4-1; CDR3: CASSQTRLAGGPGTGELFF
size: few; length: 15; J: TRBJ2-7; V: TRBV9; CDR3: CASSLAATSSYEQYF
size: .; length: 13; J: TRBJ1-5; V: TRBV20-1; CDR3: CSVGGAGSQPQHF
size: .; length: 14; J: TRBJ1-1; V: TRBV29-1; CDR3: CSVYAGTGKTEAFF
size: many; length: 14; J: TRBJ1-1; V: TRBV5-1; CDR3: CASSLARVNTEAFF
size: few; length: 14; J: TRBJ2-3; V: TRBV7-8; CDR3: CASSISAATDTQYF
size: few; length: 13; J: TRBJ1-6; V: TRBV5-5; CDR3: CASSLVIDSPLHF
size: few; length: 13; J: TRBJ1-2; V: TRBV20-1; CDR3: CSARSPALYGYTF
size: .; length: 16; J: TRBJ2-7; V: TRBV7-2; CDR3: CASSTQGLAEAYEQYF
size: few; length: 17; J: TRBJ2-3; V: TRBV5-1; CDR3: CASSLPGTGGSTDTQYF
size: .; length: 15; J: TRBJ1-1; V: TRBV12-3/TRBV12-4; CDR3: CASRQRTGQNTEAFF